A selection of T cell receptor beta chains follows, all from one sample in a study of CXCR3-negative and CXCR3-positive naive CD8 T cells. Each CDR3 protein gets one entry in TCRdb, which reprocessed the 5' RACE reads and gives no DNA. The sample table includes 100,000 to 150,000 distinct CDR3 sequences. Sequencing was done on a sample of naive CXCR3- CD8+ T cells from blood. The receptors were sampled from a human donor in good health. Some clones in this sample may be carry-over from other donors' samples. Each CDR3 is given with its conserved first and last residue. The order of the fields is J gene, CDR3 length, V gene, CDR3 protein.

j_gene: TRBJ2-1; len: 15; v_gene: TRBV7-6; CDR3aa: CTSSFLAGAYNEQFF
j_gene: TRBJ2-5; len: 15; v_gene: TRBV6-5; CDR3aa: CASSYLLMDQETQYF
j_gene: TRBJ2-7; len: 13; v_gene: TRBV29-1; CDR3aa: CSAEAGTDYEQYF
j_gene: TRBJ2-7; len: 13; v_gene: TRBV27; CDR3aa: CASRIGRSYEQYF
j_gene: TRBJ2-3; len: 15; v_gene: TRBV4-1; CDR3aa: CASSQLAGATDTQYF
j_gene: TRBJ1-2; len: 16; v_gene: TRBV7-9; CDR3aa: CASSLAPTDFNYGYTF
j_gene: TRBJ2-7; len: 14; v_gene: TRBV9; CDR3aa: CASSMTGGGYEQYF
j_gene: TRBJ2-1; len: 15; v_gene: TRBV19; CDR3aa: CASSIPRTVGNEQFF
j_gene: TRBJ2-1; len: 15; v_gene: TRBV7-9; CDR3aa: CASSSIAPPGTEQFF
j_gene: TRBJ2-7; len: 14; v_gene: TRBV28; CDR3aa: CASSLQGPDYEQYF
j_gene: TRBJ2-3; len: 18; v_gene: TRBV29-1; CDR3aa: CSVEDEAGGPKSTDTQYF
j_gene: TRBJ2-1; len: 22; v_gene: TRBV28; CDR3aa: CASSLLKIHGTSGRSSYNEQFF
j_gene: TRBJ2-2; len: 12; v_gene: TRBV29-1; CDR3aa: CSVSGGAGELFF
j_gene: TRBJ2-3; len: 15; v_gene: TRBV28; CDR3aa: CASSLPGGFTDTQYF
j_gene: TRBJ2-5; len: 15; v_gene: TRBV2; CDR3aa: CASSDSSAAQETQYF